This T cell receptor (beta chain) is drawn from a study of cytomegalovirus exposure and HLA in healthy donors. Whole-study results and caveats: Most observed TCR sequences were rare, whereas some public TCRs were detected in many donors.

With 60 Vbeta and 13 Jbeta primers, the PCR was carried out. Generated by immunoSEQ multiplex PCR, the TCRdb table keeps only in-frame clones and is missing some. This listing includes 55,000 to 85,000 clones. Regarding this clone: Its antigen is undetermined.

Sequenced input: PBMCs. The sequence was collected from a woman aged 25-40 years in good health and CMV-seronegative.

CDR3 nucleotides: TGTGCCAGCAGTCGATACAGACAGGAGCCATCCTCTGGCTCCAACACCATATATTTT. Residues: CASSRYRQEPSSGSNTIYF. The rearrangement joins TRBV4-2 to TRBJ1-3; D might be TRBD1 (6 bases). The germline CDR1 and CDR2 sequences are LGHNA and YNFKEQ. Trimming took 6 bases from V and 7 from J, leaving 31 bases between them. This CDR3 comprises 19 residues.